The 27 T cell receptor beta chains in this list originate from one sample, sequenced in a study of CD8 T cells in ankylosing spondylitis. Study results and limitations: The study identified a TCR beta motif of roughly eight highly homologous variants that appeared characteristic of ankylosing spondylitis blood.

For these TCRs, the target antigens are not known. One entry per CDR3 protein, called by TCRdb with MiXCR from the 5' RACE reads. The table has 350,000 to 550,000 distinct CDR3 sequences, 25% to 30% seen once. Sequences were obtained from blood, either unsorted or a sorted T cell fraction (not recorded which). The origin of the receptors is a male donor with ankylosing spondylitis.

This clonotype was seen more than once but under ten times. V and J are TRBV7-6 and TRBJ2-2; possible D gene TRBD2, 6 bases. The CDR3 spans 14 residues. V lost 3 bases, J lost 4 bases, and 9 bases lay in between. Germline CDR1 and CDR2: SGHVS and FNYEAQ. In DNA form, the CDR3 reads TGTGCCAGCAGCTTGGGGACTCCCACCGGGGAGCTGTTTTTT. This sequence encodes CASSLGTPTGELFF.

J is TRBJ2-7 and V is TRBV2, with D hard to call. The V and J ends lost 2 bases and 2 bases respectively, with 4 bases between them. CDR1 and CDR2 from the germline V gene are SNHLY and FYNNEI. The CDR3 has 12 amino acids. This CDR3 reads CASSEQTYEQYF. The CDR3 DNA sequence: TGTGCCAGCAGTGAACAAACCTACGAGCAGTACTTC.

This clonotype has just a few counts. The genes are TRBV5-1 and TRBJ1-2; the D is unclear. The V end was cut by 7 bases, the J end by 0 bases, with 7 bases between. This CDR3 is built from 12 residues. CDR1 and CDR2 from the germline V gene are SGHRS and YFSETQ. The CDR3 is CASGDTNYGYTF. DNA for the CDR3: TGCGCCAGCGGAGACACTAACTATGGCTACACCTTC.

As DNA, the CDR3 is TGCAGTGCTAGAGATATTCGGGTGGGTAGGAAGGATGAGCAGTTCTTC. Residues: CSARDIRVGRKDEQFF. The genes are TRBV20-1 and TRBJ2-1; D is undetermined. V was trimmed by 0 bases and J by 8 bases, leaving 20 bases between them. Germline values: CDR1 DFQATT, CDR2 SNEGSKA (reference sequence). The CDR3 covers 16 residues.

In its sample, this clonotype was seen a few times. V and J are TRBV29-1 and TRBJ2-2; D not certain. This CDR3 contains 13 residues. Trimming removed 6 bases from V and 0 bases from J, with 8 bases in between. Germline V gene data show CDR1 as SQVTM and CDR2 as ANQGSEA. The chain's CDR3 is CSVAPPNTGELFF. The CDR3 nucleotides read TGCAGCGTGGCTCCGCCGAACACCGGGGAGCTGTTTTTT.

This clonotype was counted a few times. This chain uses TRBV20-1 with TRBJ2-1, with 12 bases lining up with TRBD1. The CDR3 is 15 amino acids. The V segment lost 3 bases and the J segment 6 bases; nucleotides outside the gene matches: 6. Germline V lookup: CDR1 DFQATT, CDR2 SNEGSKA (reference sequence). CDR3 loop: CSARGTGGMSNEQFF. CDR3 in DNA: TGCAGTGCTAGGGGGACAGGGGGCATGAGCAATGAGCAGTTCTTC.

In its sample, this clonotype was seen many times. The rearrangement links TRBV5-1 to TRBJ2-7; D gene unclear. Germline values: CDR1 SGHRS, CDR2 YFSETQ. Trimming cost V 0 bases and J 0 bases, with 7 bases left between them. The CDR3 length is 14 residues. The chain's CDR3 is CASSLEPGSYEQYF. CDR3 nucleotides: TGCGCCAGCAGCTTGGAACCCGGCTCCTACGAGCAGTACTTC.

This clonotype was recorded many times. The germline gene is not matched at one end of the junction; a read error may be the cause. This CDR3 reads CASSLTSGRTGELFF. The CDR3 DNA follows: TGTGCCAGCAGTCTTACTAGCGGGAGGACCGGGGAGCTGTTTTTT. J is TRBJ2-2 and V is TRBV5-1; 12 positions agree with TRBD2. The CDR3 length is 15 residues. Germline V gene sequence: CDR1 SGHRS, CDR2 YFSETQ. Full variable domain (missing parts from reference TRBV5-1 and TRBJ2-2): KAGVTQTPRYLIKTRGQQVTLSCSPISGHRSVSWYQQTPGQGLQFLFEYFSETQRNKGNFPGRFSGRQFSNSRSEMNVSTLELGDSALYLCASSLTSGRTGELFFGEGSRLTVL.

The chain joins TRBV25-1 to TRBJ2-6; 7 nucleotides line up with TRBD2. Germline V gene lookup returns CDR1 MGHDK and CDR2 SYGVNS. The CDR3 is 18 residues long. The V segment lost 2 bases and the J segment 0 bases; nucleotides outside the gene matches: 7. DNA of the CDR3: TGTGCCAGCAGTGAACGGCTAGCGGAAAACTCTGGGGCCAACGTCCTGACTTTC. As protein: CASSERLAENSGANVLTF.

The gene calls are TRBV24-1 and TRBJ2-1, with 9 bases that match TRBD2. This CDR3 region has 15 residues. J lost 4 bases, V lost 4 bases, and 4 bases had no gene match. The V gene's germline CDR1 is KGHDR and CDR2 SFDVKD. The CDR3 reads CATSDPSGVYNEQFF. DNA for the CDR3: TGTGCCACCAGTGACCCTAGCGGGGTGTACAATGAGCAGTTCTTC.

The chain couples TRBV20-1 to TRBJ2-7; TRBD2 agrees at 8 bases. V dropped 4 bases and J dropped 2; count of bases not matched to a gene: 7. The CDR3 totals 14 residues. The germline V gene encodes CDR1 DFQATT and CDR2 SNEGSKA (reference sequence). CDR3 sequence reads: CSAKAGVPTYEQYF. In nucleotides, the CDR3 is TGCAGTGCTAAAGCGGGAGTTCCGACCTACGAGCAGTACTTC.

This chain connects TRBV6-1 to TRBJ2-3; no definite D call. Trimming left V 1 base short and J 0 bases short, with 11 bases between. This CDR3 region has 16 residues. Per germline, CDR1 MNHNS and CDR2 SASEGT. CDR3 sequence (DNA): TGTGCCAGCAGTGAAGTAAGCTGGGGTAGCACAGATACGCAGTATTTT. Translated: CASSEVSWGSTDTQYF.

The chain carries TRBV5-6 and TRBJ2-7; D is undetermined. CDR1 SGHDT and CDR2 YYEEEE come from the germline V gene. Deletions cut 2 bases from V and 2 bases from J, with 8 bases between. This CDR3 is 13 amino acids long. The CDR3 protein is CASSLTQTYEQYF. The CDR3 bases are TGTGCCAGCAGCTTAACACAGACCTACGAGCAGTACTTC.

Many counts were recorded for this clonotype. The rearrangement joins TRBV12-3 or TRBV12-4 to TRBJ2-5; 12 nucleotides agree with TRBD2. The V segment lost 8 bases and the J segment 4 bases; nucleotides outside the gene matches: 8. The CDR3 consists of 15 residues. CDR3 sequence: CASLLAGGMLETQYF. CDR3 coding DNA: TGTGCCAGCCTTCTAGCGGGAGGGATGTTAGAGACCCAGTACTTC.

V and J are TRBV11-1 and TRBJ2-1; 12 positions match TRBD2. After removal of 1 base from V and 0 bases from J, the junction contained 4 bases not matched to a gene. The CDR3 totals 18 residues. Germline loops: CDR1 SGHAT, CDR2 FQDESV (reference sequence). For the CDR3, the DNA is TGTGCCAGCAGCTTAGAAGGACTAGCGGGGTACTCCTACAATGAGCAGTTCTTC. Its translation: CASSLEGLAGYSYNEQFF.

This clonotype was recorded many times. The chain combines TRBV5-1 with TRBJ2-7; D gene uncertain. Germline loops: CDR1 SGHRS, CDR2 YFSETQ. This CDR3 region has 16 residues. The germline V and J ends were trimmed by 2 bases and 5 bases, with 20 bases remaining between them. The CDR3 here is CASSLIMGQATHEQYF. CDR3 bases: TGCGCCAGCAGCTTAATAATGGGCCAGGCCACCCACGAGCAGTACTTC.

The chain carries TRBV9 and TRBJ2-1; 9 bases are a match to TRBD2. Germline values: CDR1 SGDLS, CDR2 YYNGEE. Germline trimming cut 7 bases from V and 7 bases from J; bases unmatched to any gene: 6. This CDR3 is 13 amino acids long. CDR3 amino acids: CASPAGGPNEQFF. Written as DNA, the CDR3 is TGTGCCAGCCCGGCGGGAGGGCCGAATGAGCAGTTCTTC.

The genes are TRBV7-2 and TRBJ2-1; TRBD2 matches 7 bases. The CDR3 spans 13 residues. Germline lookup yields CDR1 SGHTA and CDR2 FQGNSA. V was clipped by 1 base and J by 13 bases; unmatched bases: 7. CDR3: CASSLGLARPQFF. In DNA, the CDR3 is TGTGCCAGCAGCTTAGGACTAGCTCGCCCCCAGTTCTTC.

The CDR3 here is CASSSSSGSFYNEQFF. For the CDR3, the DNA is TGTGCCAGCAGCTCCTCGAGCGGGAGCTTTTACAATGAGCAGTTCTTC. The genes are TRBV7-9 and TRBJ2-1; 8 bases map to TRBD2. The CDR3 covers 16 residues. The trim removed 4 bases at V and 4 bases at J, leaving 9 bases unmatched. Germline V gives CDR1 SEHNR, CDR2 FQNEAQ (reference sequence). Variable domain in full (rest from reference TRBV7-9 and TRBJ2-1): DTGVSQNPRHKITKRGQNVTFRCDPISEHNRLYWYRQTLGQGPEFLTYFQNEAQLEKSRLLSDRFSAERPKGSFSTLEIQRTEQGDSAMYLCASSSSSGSFYNEQFFGPGTRLTVL.

The chain links TRBV5-1 to TRBJ1-1, with D unclear. Germline lookup yields CDR1 SGHRS and CDR2 YFSETQ. The CDR3 runs to 14 residues. The V gene lost 0 bases and the J gene lost 3 bases, with 9 bases spanning the gap. The CDR3 nucleotides are TGCGCCAGCAGCTTGGGCCGAAGGGACACTGAAGCTTTCTTT. Protein: CASSLGRRDTEAFF.

CDR3 nucleotide sequence: TGTGCCAGCAGCGCCGAGATCAATCAGCCCCAGCATTTT. Translating gives CASSAEINQPQHF. V usage is TRBV7-9 and J usage is TRBJ1-5, with D unclear. Trimming pared 5 bases from V and 3 bases from J, leaving 8 bases between. Germline values: CDR1 SEHNR, CDR2 FQNEAQ (reference sequence). The CDR3 loop spans 13 amino acids.

This clonotype came up a few times. The V call is TRBV4-2, the J call TRBJ1-2; a weak D match, TRBD1 (6 bases). The V gene lost 2 bases and the J gene lost 0 bases, with 13 bases spanning the gap. The CDR3 has 16 residues. Germline V gives CDR1 LGHNA, CDR2 YNFKEQ. This CDR3 reads CASSQNSGATNYGYTF. CDR3 DNA: TGTGCCAGCAGCCAAAACTCGGGGGCCACTAACTATGGCTACACCTTC.

This chain joins TRBV5-5 and TRBJ2-7; possibly TRBD1 for D (5 bases). Trimming left V 4 bases short and J 1 base short, with 12 bases between. CDR1 SGHKS and CDR2 YYEKEE come from the germline V gene (reference sequence). The CDR3 loop spans 14 amino acids. The CDR3 loop reads CASSNTKGSYEQYV. CDR3 nucleotide sequence: TGTGCCAGCAGCAATACCAAGGGGTCCTACGAGCAGTACGTC.

The rearrangement uses TRBV6-1 and TRBJ2-1; TRBD2 matches 8 bases. Germline trimming cut 2 bases from V and 3 bases from J; bases unmatched to any gene: 9. The CDR3 runs to 17 residues. The V gene's germline CDR1 is MNHNS and CDR2 SASEGT. The chain's CDR3 is CASSEIRGRTVYNEQFF. For the CDR3, the DNA is TGTGCCAGCAGTGAAATTCGCGGGAGGACGGTCTACAATGAGCAGTTCTTC.

This clonotype occurred a few times. This chain connects TRBV29-1 to TRBJ2-1; possibly TRBD1 for D (6 bases). V lost 4 bases and J 4 bases, leaving 11 bases between the germline ends. Per the germline V gene, CDR1 is SQVTM and CDR2 is ANQGSEA. The CDR3 extends over 13 amino acids. CDR3 nucleotide sequence: TGCAGCGTTGTTGGACAGAGATACAATGAGCAGTTCTTC. This gives the protein CSVVGQRYNEQFF.

Here the CDR3 reads CASSPDGPVGNTIYF. The CDR3 nucleotides are TGTGCCAGCAGCCCCGATGGTCCCGTAGGAAACACCATATATTTT. The chain recombines TRBV5-6 with TRBJ1-3; D call uncertain. V was clipped by 4 bases and J by 4 bases, with 15 bases between them. CDR3 length: 15 amino acids. Per germline, CDR1 SGHDT and CDR2 YYEEEE. The full variable domain, rest sourced from reference TRBV5-6 and TRBJ1-3, is DAGVTQSPTHLIKTRGQQVTLRCSPKSGHDTVSWYQQALGQGPQFIFQYYEEEERQRGNFPDRFSGHQFPNYSSELNVNALLLGDSALYLCASSPDGPVGNTIYFGEGSWLTVV.

This clonotype was detected a few times. The chain joins TRBV30 to TRBJ1-3; D not resolved. Germline CDR1 reads GTSNPN; CDR2 reads SVGIG (reference sequence). V gave up 1 base and J gave up 0 bases, with 7 bases separating them. The CDR3 consists of 14 residues. CDR3 sequence (DNA): TGTGCCTGGAGTGGTCTGTACTCTGGAAACACCATATATTTT. It is translated as CAWSGLYSGNTIYF.